Below, 18 T cell receptor beta chains from the same sample are listed, as sequenced in a study of cytomegalovirus exposure and HLA in healthy donors. Primers for the PCR totalled 60 Vbeta and 13 Jbeta. Profiling relied on immunoSEQ multiplex PCR, and the TCRdb table lists in-frame clones only, not all of them. The sample totals 200,000 to 250,000 clones. Sequenced: PBMCs. The receptors were gathered from a girl aged 2 to 9 in good health and CMV-seropositive.

The rearrangement joins TRBV29-1 to TRBJ2-7, with 10 nucleotides matching TRBD2. Losses at the gene ends were 0 bases for V and 3 bases for J; bases not matched to a gene: 5. The CDR3 is 15 residues long. Per germline, CDR1 SQVTM and CDR2 ANQGSEA. As DNA, the CDR3 is TGCAGCGTTGAAGAACCTAGCGGGGGCTACTACGAGCAGTACTTC. Its protein is CSVEEPSGGYYEQYF.

The V and J genes are TRBV5-4 and TRBJ2-5, with 9 bases lining up with TRBD1. CDR3 length: 16 residues. Germline trimming cut 3 bases from V and 1 base from J; bases unmatched to any gene: 7. Germline values: CDR1 SGHNT, CDR2 YYREEE (reference sequence). The CDR3 loop is CASSSAGTGLQETQYF. In nucleotides, the CDR3 is TGTGCCAGCAGCTCCGCCGGGACAGGGCTCCAAGAGACCCAGTACTTC.

The chain has TRBV28 and TRBJ2-3, with 12 bases identical to TRBD2. The junction had 6 bases not matched to a gene; V was cut back by 5 bases and J by 3 bases. Germline values: CDR1 MDHEN, CDR2 SYDVKM. The CDR3 is made up of 16 amino acids. The CDR3 DNA follows: TGTGCCAGCAGTCTCTGGACTAGCGGGGAAACAGATACGCAGTATTTT. Amino acid sequence: CASSLWTSGETDTQYF.

The chain employs TRBV5-1 and TRBJ1-4; TRBD1 matches 8 bases. Germline V gives CDR1 SGHRS, CDR2 YFSETQ. This CDR3 region has 14 residues. V dropped 7 bases and J dropped 6; count of bases not matched to a gene: 8. This chain's CDR3 is CASAVGQGDEKLFF. The CDR3 DNA reads as TGCGCCAGCGCTGTAGGACAGGGCGATGAAAAACTGTTTTTT.

The chain is built from TRBV15 and TRBJ2-2, with 7 bases fitting TRBD2. J was trimmed by 6 bases and V by 3 bases; bases with no gene match: 4. Germline lookup yields CDR1 LNHNV and CDR2 YYDKDF (reference sequence). This CDR3 comprises 14 residues. As DNA, the CDR3 is TGTGCCACCAGCAGTGGGAGGGGATCCGGGGAGCTGTTTTTT. Its protein is CATSSGRGSGELFF.

The V gene is TRBV19, the J gene TRBJ2-3; TRBD2 agrees at 8 bases. V lost 0 bases and J lost 0; bases outside the gene matches: 5. CDR1 LNHDA and CDR2 SQIVND come from the germline V gene (reference sequence). The CDR3 covers 17 residues. CDR3 in DNA: TGTGCCAGTAGTATAGACAATAGCGGGACTAGCACAGATACGCAGTATTTT. Protein product: CASSIDNSGTSTDTQYF.

This chain links TRBV5-4 with TRBJ2-1; 7 bases line up with TRBD1. The CDR3 extends over 15 amino acids. With V trimmed by 4 bases and J by 10 bases, 14 bases remained unmatched. Germline V gene lookup returns CDR1 SGHNT and CDR2 YYREEE (reference sequence). CDR3 nucleotides: TGTGCCAGCAGCCTATACAGGGGAGAGGTAGACGAGCAGTTCTTC. As protein: CASSLYRGEVDEQFF.

The J gene is TRBJ2-7, the V gene TRBV18, with 7 bases matching TRBD1. CDR3 length: 14 amino acids. Germline assignment: CDR1 KGHSH and CDR2 LQKENI. After removal of 0 bases from V and 4 bases from J, the junction contained 3 bases not matched to a gene. The CDR3 here is CASSPPDRVYEQYF. CDR3 in DNA: TGTGCCAGCTCACCACCAGACAGGGTGTACGAGCAGTACTTC.

This chain uses TRBV9 with TRBJ2-3, with D perhaps matching TRBD2 (6 bases). CDR1 is SGDLS, CDR2 YYNGEE, per germline. Trimming pared 7 bases from V and 2 bases from J, leaving 17 bases between. The CDR3 is 15 residues long. The CDR3 reads CASCVGGTTTDTQYF. The CDR3 DNA is TGTGCCAGCTGTGTGGGCGGGACGACCACAGATACGCAGTATTTT.

This chain joins TRBV7-9 and TRBJ2-1; D is uncertain. Germline CDR1 reads SEHNR; CDR2 reads FQNEAQ (reference sequence). The ends were cut back, 2 bases at V and 2 bases at J, with 22 bases in the middle. The length of the CDR3 is 19 residues. CDR3 coding DNA: TGTGCCAGCAGCTTACGGGTCGATTTTTTGACGCGCACCTACAATGAGCAGTTCTTC. As protein: CASSLRVDFLTRTYNEQFF. Together with reference TRBV7-9 and TRBJ2-1, the CDR3 gives the full variable domain: DTGVSQNPRHKITKRGQNVTFRCDPISEHNRLYWYRQTLGQGPEFLTYFQNEAQLEKSRLLSDRFSAERPKGSFSTLEIQRTEQGDSAMYLCASSLRVDFLTRTYNEQFFGPGTRLTVL.

V gene TRBV14 combines with J gene TRBJ2-7; TRBD1 is a possible D gene (5 bases). V lost 1 base, J lost 3 bases, and 25 bases lay in between. The germline CDR1 and CDR2 sequences are SGHDN and FVKESK. The CDR3 length is 19 residues. The CDR3 DNA is TGTGCCAGCAGCCAAGGGGGCCAGGGTAGCTCCGCGACCATCTACGAGCAGTACTTC. It encodes CASSQGGQGSSATIYEQYF.

This rearrangement joins TRBV11-2 to TRBJ2-7; a weak D match, TRBD1 (5 bases). Trimming took off 6 bases at V and 5 bases at J, with 8 bases between the two ends. The germline gives CDR1 SGHAT, CDR2 FQNNGV. The CDR3 extends over 11 amino acids. The CDR3 nucleotides read TGTGCCAGCAGGCGGACACACGAGCAGTACTTC. Translating gives CASRRTHEQYF. The full variable domain, its missing parts supplied by reference TRBV11-2 and TRBJ2-7, is EAGVAQSPRYKIIEKRQSVAFWCNPISGHATLYWYQQILGQGPKLLIQFQNNGVVDDSQLPKDRFSAERLKGVDSTLKIQPAKLEDSAVYLCASRRTHEQYFGPGTRLTVT.

The chain employs TRBV10-2 and TRBJ1-2; no definite D call. There are 12 residues in the CDR3. Germline loops: CDR1 WSHSY, CDR2 SAAADI. Trimming removed 3 bases from V and 2 bases from J, with 4 bases in between. Here the CDR3 DNA reads TGCGCCAGCAGTGATCTGAACTATGGCTACACCTTC. This gives the protein CASSDLNYGYTF.

V gene TRBV7-9 combines with J gene TRBJ2-3; possible D gene TRBD1, 6 bases. CDR3 length: 15 residues. The V gene lost 4 bases and the J gene lost 3 bases, with 14 bases spanning the gap. Per germline, CDR1 SEHNR and CDR2 FQNEAQ (reference sequence). Written as DNA, the CDR3 is TGTGCCAGCAGCTCAGGGGATGTGGGGACAGATACGCAGTATTTT. Its protein product is CASSSGDVGTDTQYF.

V and J are TRBV7-8 and TRBJ2-1, with TRBD2 as a possible D gene (6 bases). Looked up from germline, CDR1 is SGHVS and CDR2 is FQNEAQ. This CDR3 contains 15 residues. V lost 4 bases and J lost 5, with 15 bases in between. The CDR3 nucleotides are TGTGCCAGCAGCTACCGCTGGGACTCAAACAATGAGCAGTTCTTC. It codes for CASSYRWDSNNEQFF.

This chain links TRBV27 with TRBJ2-5; tentative D call: TRBD1 (6 bases). Germline V gene sequence: CDR1 MNHEY, CDR2 SMNVEV (reference sequence). Trimming stripped 5 bases from V and 2 bases from J, with 12 bases between. The CDR3 is 14 residues long. The CDR3 spells CASSIGQTQETQYF. The CDR3 region has the DNA TGTGCCAGCAGTATAGGACAGACACAAGAGACCCAGTACTTC.

This chain links TRBV5-1 with TRBJ2-3; 9 bases align to TRBD1. V gave up 2 bases and J gave up 5 bases; unmatched junction bases: 6. This CDR3 region has 15 residues. Germline V gene lookup returns CDR1 SGHRS and CDR2 YFSETQ. CDR3 loop: CASSFRTGVRDTQYF. For the CDR3, the DNA is TGCGCCAGCAGCTTTAGGACAGGGGTTCGAGATACGCAGTATTTT.

V is TRBV29-1 and J is TRBJ2-7, with D perhaps matching TRBD2 (6 bases). Between the trimmed V and J ends, which lost 6 bases and 3 bases, there was a span of 18 bases. This CDR3 has 14 residues. Germline V gives CDR1 SQVTM, CDR2 ANQGSEA. CDR3 DNA sequence: TGCAGCGTAAAGCCTACAGCGGACTACTACGAGCAGTACTTC. This gives the protein CSVKPTADYYEQYF.